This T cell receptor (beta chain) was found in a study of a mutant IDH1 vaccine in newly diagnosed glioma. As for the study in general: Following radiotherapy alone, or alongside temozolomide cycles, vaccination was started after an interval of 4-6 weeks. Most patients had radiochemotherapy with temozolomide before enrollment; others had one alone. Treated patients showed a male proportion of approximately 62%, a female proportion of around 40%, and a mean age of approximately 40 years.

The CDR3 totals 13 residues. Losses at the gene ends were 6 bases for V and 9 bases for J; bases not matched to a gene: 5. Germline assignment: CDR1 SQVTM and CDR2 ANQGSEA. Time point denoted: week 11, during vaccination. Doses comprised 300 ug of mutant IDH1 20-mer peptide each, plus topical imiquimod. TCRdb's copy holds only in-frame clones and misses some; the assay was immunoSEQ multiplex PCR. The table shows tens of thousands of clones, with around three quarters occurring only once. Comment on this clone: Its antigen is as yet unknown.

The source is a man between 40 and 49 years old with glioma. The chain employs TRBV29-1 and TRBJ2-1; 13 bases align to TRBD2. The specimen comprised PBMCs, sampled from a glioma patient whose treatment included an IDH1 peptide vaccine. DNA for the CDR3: TGCAGCGTCGGACTAGCGGGAGTCGGTGAGCAGTTCTTC. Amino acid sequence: CSVGLAGVGEQFF.